Listed below are T cell receptor beta chains from one sample, sequenced in a study of blood T cell repertoires in COVID-19. Produced via immunoSEQ multiplex PCR; TCRdb's table is partial and in-frame only. Seen here are under 400,000 clones, around nine tenths observed once, and the top ten hold 1%. The sample was PBMCs or T cells enriched from blood (not recorded which). Receptor source: a woman in her twenties or thirties who had been exposed to COVID-19. The CDR3 runs from the conserved cysteine through the conserved F or W. A D gene is named only where the DNA matches it firmly. Part of the rows lack a size; the others show once, few, many or a class for expanded clones.

V gene	J gene	D gene	clone size	CDR3 length	CDR3 DNA	CDR3 protein
TRBV6-5	TRBJ2-7	TRBD2	.	14	TGTGCCAGCAGCCCAACTAGCGCCGCCTACGAGCAGTACTTC	CASSPTSAAYEQYF
TRBV29-1	TRBJ1-1	TRBD1	once	12	TGCAGCGTGGGACAGGTGAACACTGAAGCTTTCTTT	CSVGQVNTEAFF
TRBV18	TRBJ1-4	TRBD1	.	14	TGTGCCAGCTCACCCACAGGGGAATTTGAAAAACTGTTTTTT	CASSPTGEFEKLFF
TRBV5-6	TRBJ2-1	TRBD2	.	16	TGTGCCAGCAGCGGGCGACTAGCGGGGAGCTACAATGAGCAGTTCTTC	CASSGRLAGSYNEQFF
TRBV27	TRBJ1-2	.	.	13	TGTGCCAGCACCCAGGGCCCGGGGGATGGCTACACCTTC	CASTQGPGDGYTF
TRBV7-2	TRBJ2-1	TRBD2	.	14	TGTGCCAGCAGTCTCGGGACTAGCGGGACTCAGCAGTTCTTC	CASSLGTSGTQQFF
TRBV18	TRBJ2-1	.	.	15	TGTGCCAGCTCACCAGACGGGGGTTCCTACAATGAGCAGTTCTTC	CASSPDGGSYNEQFF
TRBV18	TRBJ2-5	TRBD2	.	16	TGTGCCAGCTCACCGGATTCCGGCGCTATACGGGGGGCCCAGTACTTC	CASSPDSGAIRGAQYF
TRBV10-3	TRBJ1-3	.	.	15	TGTGCCATCAGTGACCGAGTTCTTTCTGGAAACACCATATATTTT	CAISDRVLSGNTIYF
TRBV19	TRBJ2-1	.	.	11	TGTGCCAGTAGTACTCTACTAGAGCAGTTCTTC	CASSTLLEQFF
TRBV18	TRBJ2-3	.	.	17	TGTGCCAGCTCACCCAGGGCTAGCGCATTTCCCACAGATACGCAGTATTTT	CASSPRASAFPTDTQYF
TRBV6-4	TRBJ1-6	TRBD1	.	15	TGTGCCAGCAGTGCCGGACAGGGACATAATTCACCCCTCCACTTT	CASSAGQGHNSPLHF
TRBV7-6	TRBJ2-7	TRBD2	.	15	TGTGCCAGCAGCCCCCCGGGTAGCGGGAACTACGAGCAGTACTTC	CASSPPGSGNYEQYF
TRBV5-4	TRBJ2-2	.	.	14	TGTGCCAGCAGCTTGATGGAGTTTGGCGGGGAGCTGTTTTTT	CASSLMEFGGELFF
TRBV6-4	TRBJ2-3	TRBD2	.	15	TGTGCCAACAGTGACTTAGCGGGAAGCACAGATACGCAGTATTTT	CANSDLAGSTDTQYF
TRBV23-1	TRBJ2-2	TRBD2	.	16	TGCGCCAGCAGTCAATCTAGCGGGAGGAAAGTAGGGGAGCTGTTTTTT	CASSQSSGRKVGELFF
TRBV5-1	TRBJ2-7	.	.	12	TGCGCCAGCAGCCGTGACATCGGCGAGCAGTACTTC	CASSRDIGEQYF
TRBV6-5	TRBJ1-3	TRBD1	.	14	TGTGCCAGCAGAAGGGACAGCTCTGGAAACACCATATATTTT	CASRRDSSGNTIYF
TRBV11-3	TRBJ2-5	TRBD2	.	15	TGTGCCAGCAGCCAGGGACTAGCGGTCCAAGAGACCCAGTACTTC	CASSQGLAVQETQYF
TRBV6-1	TRBJ2-3	TRBD1	.	16	TGTGCCAGCAGTGGCCCCGGGACAGGGATTGATGATACGCAGTATTTT	CASSGPGTGIDDTQYF
TRBV15	TRBJ1-4	TRBD1	.	17	TGTGCCACCAGCGGACCGTCCCGACAGGGCCCCAATGAAAAACTGTTTTTT	CATSGPSRQGPNEKLFF
TRBV27	TRBJ1-3	.	.	16	TGTGCCAGCAGTTTATTTTCCTCGGGAAAAGGAAACACCATATATTTT	CASSLFSSGKGNTIYF
TRBV7-8	TRBJ1-2	TRBD1	.	16	TGTGCCAGCAGCTTCGGACAGGGTATCGGGTCCTATGGCTACACCTTC	CASSFGQGIGSYGYTF
TRBV24-1	TRBJ1-1	.	.	14	TGTGCCACCAGTGATCCGGACAGAGGAGCTGAAGCTTTCTTT	CATSDPDRGAEAFF
TRBV27	TRBJ1-6	.	.	14	TGTGCCAGCAGTTTTGGTAGCTATAATTCACCCCTCCACTTT	CASSFGSYNSPLHF
TRBV19	TRBJ1-1	.	.	14	TGTGCCAGTAGTGAACACCTCATGAACACTGAAGCTTTCTTT	CASSEHLMNTEAFF
TRBV28	TRBJ2-7	.	.	15	TGTGCCAGCAGCCCAGTGGCGGGTAGCTCCTACGAGCAGTACTTC	CASSPVAGSSYEQYF
TRBV7-2	TRBJ2-1	.	once	18	TGTGCCAGCAGCTTCCTTAGGGGGTCCGGGACGGATCACAATGAGCAGTTCTTC	CASSFLRGSGTDHNEQFF
TRBV24-1	TRBJ2-7	TRBD2	.	15	TGTGCCACCAGTGCTAGCGGGCGTGGCGCGTACGAGCAGTACTTC	CATSASGRGAYEQYF
TRBV11-3	TRBJ2-3	TRBD2	.	16	TGTGCCAGCAGCTTAGATCTGGGAGGGTTGGAGGATACGCAGTATTTT	CASSLDLGGLEDTQYF
TRBV28	TRBJ2-7	.	.	12	TGTGCCACTACGACTAGCTCCTACGAGCAGTACTTC	CATTTSSYEQYF
TRBV19	TRBJ1-6	.	.	15	TGTGCCAGTAGAGGTACAGGGAGTGTGAATTCACCCCTCCACTTT	CASRGTGSVNSPLHF
TRBV11-2	TRBJ2-1	.	.	13	TGTGCCAGCAGCTTGGGGGGAGAAAAGGGGCAGTTCTTC	CASSLGGEKGQFF
TRBV7-2	TRBJ1-4	.	.	15	TGTGCCAGCAGCTTATTTGGGGGCGAGGGTGAAAAACTGTTTTTT	CASSLFGGEGEKLFF
TRBV3-1/TRBV3-2	TRBJ1-2	.	once	15	TGTGCCAGCAGCCAAGATCAAGGACTGGTGTATGGCTACACCTTC	CASSQDQGLVYGYTF
TRBV3-1/TRBV3-2	TRBJ1-5	.	.	14	TGTGCCAGCAGCCGCGGGTTGAGCAATCAGCCCCAGCATTTT	CASSRGLSNQPQHF
TRBV9	TRBJ2-6	TRBD2	once	15	TGTGCCAGCAGCCATGGGGGGGCTGGGGCCAACGTCCTGACTTTC	CASSHGGAGANVLTF
TRBV5-1	TRBJ2-5	.	.	16	TGCGCCAGCAGCTTCTTAGCAGGGGCGATTGGAGAGACCCAGTACTTC	CASSFLAGAIGETQYF
TRBV29-1	TRBJ2-3	TRBD2	.	15	TGCAGCGCGGCACTAGCGGGAGGATACACAGATACGCAGTATTTT	CSAALAGGYTDTQYF
TRBV11-2	TRBJ1-3	.	.	15	TGTGCCAGCAGCTTATCGGAACAGGGTAGTGGCACCATATATTTT	CASSLSEQGSGTIYF
TRBV5-8	TRBJ2-1	TRBD1	.	14	TGTGCCAGCATCCTGACAGGGGTGTACAATGAGCAGTTCTTC	CASILTGVYNEQFF
TRBV7-6	TRBJ1-1	.	.	16	TGTGCCAGCAGCTTAGGGCAGACAGTTGCCTTCACTGAAGCTTTCTTT	CASSLGQTVAFTEAFF